This entry lists 32 T cell receptor beta chains sequenced from one sample in a study of blood T cell repertoires in COVID-19. The table came from immunoSEQ multiplex PCR; TCRdb's copy has only in-frame clones and leaves some out. The sample lists about 200,000 clones, around 94% occurring once. Sequencing was performed on peripheral blood. The receptors originated from a man aged 30 to 39 with COVID-19, enrolled during active disease.

V gene TRBV19 combines with J gene TRBJ2-2, with 9 bases fitting TRBD2. V was clipped by 2 bases and J by 2 bases; unmatched bases: 6. Germline CDR1 and CDR2: LNHDA and SQIVND (reference sequence). The CDR3 consists of 17 residues. This CDR3 is CASSIKVAGENTGELFF. CDR3 nucleotides: TGTGCCAGTAGTATAAAGGTAGCGGGGGAAAACACCGGGGAGCTGTTTTTT.

The V gene is TRBV2, the J gene TRBJ2-3; the D gene is possibly TRBD1 (6 bases). Germline-derived CDR1 and CDR2 are SNHLY and FYNNEI. The germline V and J ends were trimmed by 5 bases and 4 bases, with 10 bases remaining between them. The CDR3 extends over 13 amino acids. The CDR3, as DNA: TGTGCCAGCAGTACAGGGTTTCCAGATACGCAGTATTTT. Translation: CASSTGFPDTQYF.

In this sample, this clone turned up a few times. V gene TRBV5-1 combines with J gene TRBJ2-7, with D possibly TRBD1 on 5 matching bases. The CDR3 totals 12 residues. The V gene's germline CDR1 is SGHRS and CDR2 YFSETQ. The ends were cut back, 4 bases at V and 7 bases at J, with 12 bases in the middle. The DNA of the CDR3 is TGCGCCAGCAGCGTTCAGGGTGCGGAGCAGTACTTC. Amino acid sequence: CASSVQGAEQYF.

The V call is TRBV2, the J call TRBJ1-1, with D possibly TRBD1 on 5 matching bases. The CDR3 length is 14 residues. V was clipped by 2 bases and J by 7 bases, with 14 bases between them. CDR1 is SNHLY and CDR2 is FYNNEI in the germline V gene. For the CDR3, the DNA is TGTGCCAGCAGTGAACAGGGAAGGTTGGGTGAAGCTTTCTTT. It is translated as CASSEQGRLGEAFF. Together with reference TRBV2 and TRBJ1-1, the CDR3 gives the full variable domain: EPEVTQTPSHQVTQMGQEVILRCVPISNHLYFYWYRQILGQKVEFLVSFYNNEISEKSEIFDDQFSVERPDGSNFTLKIRSTKLEDSAMYFCASSEQGRLGEAFFGQGTRLTVV.

The chain joins TRBV5-4 to TRBJ1-6; 9 bases agree with TRBD1. Germline CDR1 SGHNT, CDR2 YYREEE (reference sequence). CDR3 length: 16 residues. V gave up 3 bases and J gave up 8 bases; unmatched junction bases: 9. The CDR3 DNA reads as TGTGCCAGCAGCTCCTCTCTACAGGGGGCGTATTCACCCCTCCACTTT. Amino acids: CASSSSLQGAYSPLHF.

The chain carries TRBV2 and TRBJ1-6; 10 nucleotides agree with TRBD1. This CDR3 has 16 residues. Trimming cost V 7 bases and J 9 bases; bases outside gene matches: 12. Germline lookup yields CDR1 SNHLY and CDR2 FYNNEI. The CDR3 bases are TGTGCCAGCACCGAGGGACAGGGGCGCACTTTTTCACCCCTCCACTTT. Protein product: CASTEGQGRTFSPLHF.

This chain connects TRBV6-1 to TRBJ1-2; TRBD1 agrees at 11 bases. This CDR3 has 15 residues. The germline gives CDR1 MNHNS, CDR2 SASEGT. With V trimmed by 3 bases and J by 8 bases, 8 bases remained unmatched. DNA for the CDR3: TGTGCCAGCAGTGATGGACAGGGGGCGAGATTCGGCTACACCTTC. Its protein is CASSDGQGARFGYTF.

The V call is TRBV5-1, the J call TRBJ1-1, with D hard to call. V lost 0 bases and J 7 bases, leaving 13 bases between the germline ends. The length of the CDR3 is 14 residues. In germline, CDR1 is SGHRS, CDR2 YFSETQ. CDR3: CASSLDPASVEAFF. CDR3 in DNA: TGCGCCAGCAGCTTGGATCCAGCGAGTGTTGAAGCTTTCTTT.

This chain connects TRBV27 to TRBJ2-7; 12 bases align to TRBD2. J lost 2 bases, V lost 6 bases, and 5 bases had no gene match. This CDR3 region has 15 residues. Germline values: CDR1 MNHEY, CDR2 SMNVEV (reference sequence). The CDR3 bases are TGTGCCAGCAGCCTAACTAGCGGGGGGCCCTACGAGCAGTACTTC. Amino acid sequence: CASSLTSGGPYEQYF.

V is TRBV6-2 or TRBV6-3 and J is TRBJ2-2, with TRBD2 matching over 7 bases. The J segment lost 4 bases and the V segment lost 4 bases, leaving 0 bases of the junction unmatched. Germline V lookup: CDR1 MNHEY, CDR2 SVGEGT. The CDR3 has 13 residues. The CDR3 sequence: CASSWGGTGELFF. As DNA, the CDR3 is TGTGCCAGCAGTTGGGGGGGCACCGGGGAGCTGTTTTTT.

The gene calls are TRBV3-1 (or the pseudogene TRBV3-2) and TRBJ2-3; tentative D call: TRBD2 (6 bases). Germline V CDR1 and CDR2: LGHDT, YNNKEL (reference sequence). The V end was cut by 4 bases, the J end by 9 bases, with 8 bases between. The CDR3 has 11 amino acids. The CDR3 loop is CASSLAGTQYF. CDR3 nucleotide sequence: TGTGCCAGCAGCCTCGCGGGAACGCAGTATTTT.

This rearrangement joins TRBV4-1 to TRBJ2-7; the D gene is possibly TRBD2 (7 bases). The germline V gene has CDR1 MGHRA and CDR2 YSYEKL. The germline V and J ends were trimmed by 0 bases and 6 bases, with 18 bases remaining between them. This CDR3 comprises 16 residues. In DNA form, the CDR3 reads TGCGCCAGCAGCCAAGACAGGAGGGGGGGCTCCGTCGAGCAGTACTTC. Amino acids: CASSQDRRGGSVEQYF.

The rearrangement joins TRBV5-1 to TRBJ1-5, with D possibly TRBD1 on 6 matching bases. The CDR3 is 14 residues long. V gave up 4 bases and J gave up 3 bases, with 11 bases separating them. In germline, CDR1 is SGHRS, CDR2 YFSETQ. The CDR3 loop is CASSVDSNNQPQHF. CDR3 nucleotides: TGCGCCAGCAGCGTGGACAGTAACAATCAGCCCCAGCATTTT. Variable domain in full (rest from reference TRBV5-1 and TRBJ1-5): KAGVTQTPRYLIKTRGQQVTLSCSPISGHRSVSWYQQTPGQGLQFLFEYFSETQRNKGNFPGRFSGRQFSNSRSEMNVSTLELGDSALYLCASSVDSNNQPQHFGDGTRLSIL.

J is TRBJ1-2 and V is TRBV19; 7 nucleotides match TRBD1. There are 16 residues in the CDR3. The germline CDR1 and CDR2 sequences are LNHDA and SQIVND (reference sequence). The junction had 9 bases not matched to a gene; V was cut back by 1 base and J by 4 bases. CDR3: CASSIAHHRGAYGYTF. CDR3 nucleotide sequence: TGTGCCAGTAGTATAGCCCATCACAGGGGTGCCTATGGCTACACCTTC.

The chain employs TRBV18 and TRBJ1-2; TRBD1 agrees at 8 bases. The CDR3 consists of 14 residues. J was trimmed by 4 bases and V by 1 base; bases with no gene match: 2. The germline gives CDR1 KGHSH, CDR2 LQKENI. The CDR3 sequence: CASSPRQGPYGYTF. The DNA of the CDR3 is TGTGCCAGCTCACCACGACAGGGGCCCTATGGCTACACCTTC.

The CDR3 nucleotides are TGTGCCAGCAGCCAACCCACTAGCGGGACAAACAATGAGCAGTTCTTC. Translating it yields CASSQPTSGTNNEQFF. J is TRBJ2-1 and V is TRBV3-1 (or the pseudogene TRBV3-2), with 10 bases matching TRBD2. The V segment lost 2 bases and the J segment 5 bases; nucleotides outside the gene matches: 6. The CDR3 totals 16 residues. Germline CDR1 LGHDT, CDR2 YNNKEL (reference sequence).

This chain uses TRBV2 with TRBJ1-3; TRBD1 matches at 8 bases. Germline trimming cut 1 base from V and 6 bases from J; bases unmatched to any gene: 8. CDR1 and CDR2 from the germline V gene are SNHLY and FYNNEI. CDR3 length: 16 amino acids. CDR3 bases: TGTGCCAGCAGTGAAGGTGGCAGGGGGCGCTTAAACACCATATATTTT. It specifies CASSEGGRGRLNTIYF.

The chain couples TRBV6-5 to TRBJ1-6, with D maybe TRBD1 (5 bases). Germline values: CDR1 MNHEY, CDR2 SVGAGI. The V gene lost 6 bases and the J gene lost 2 bases, with 11 bases spanning the gap. The CDR3 contains 15 residues. The CDR3 region has the DNA TGTGCCAGCAGAACTCAGGGCCCCTATAATTCACCCCTCCACTTT. It specifies CASRTQGPYNSPLHF.

J is TRBJ1-2 and V is TRBV3-1 (or the pseudogene TRBV3-2); D is undetermined. V was pared by 0 bases and J by 4 bases, with 9 bases between. Germline CDR1 reads LGHDT; CDR2 reads YNNKEL (reference sequence). This CDR3 has 14 residues. In DNA, the CDR3 is TGTGCCAGCAGCCAAGATACGGCGGTCTATGGCTACACCTTC. It translates to CASSQDTAVYGYTF.

The chain couples TRBV5-1 to TRBJ2-2; 10 bases are a match to TRBD2. The CDR3 is made up of 17 amino acids. V lost 2 bases to trimming and J lost 4 bases; unmatched junction nucleotides: 8. Germline lookup yields CDR1 SGHRS and CDR2 YFSETQ. This CDR3 is CASSFGASGGVTGELFF. CDR3 nucleotide sequence: TGCGCCAGCAGCTTCGGAGCTAGCGGGGGTGTCACCGGGGAGCTGTTTTTT. Looking up the rest from reference TRBV5-1 and TRBJ2-2 gives the full variable domain: KAGVTQTPRYLIKTRGQQVTLSCSPISGHRSVSWYQQTPGQGLQFLFEYFSETQRNKGNFPGRFSGRQFSNSRSEMNVSTLELGDSALYLCASSFGASGGVTGELFFGEGSRLTVL.

CDR3 coding DNA: TGTGCCAGCAGCTTGGGGTTACTCGCGAACACCGGGGAGCTGTTTTTT. It specifies CASSLGLLANTGELFF. The V call is TRBV5-4, the J call TRBJ2-2; D is ambiguous. CDR1 and CDR2 (germline): SGHNT, YYREEE (reference sequence). CDR3 size: 16 residues. Trimming pared 0 bases from V and 0 bases from J, leaving 9 bases between.

The V and J genes are TRBV5-1 and TRBJ2-7; D is perhaps TRBD1 (6 bases). The V gene lost 0 bases and the J gene lost 2 bases, with 12 bases spanning the gap. The CDR3 is 15 residues long. Germline V CDR1 and CDR2: SGHRS, YFSETQ. DNA of the CDR3: TGCGCCAGCAGCTTGGCCTTGACAGGTACCTACGAGCAGTACTTC. Translation gives CASSLALTGTYEQYF.

This clone was seen only once. This chain joins TRBV11-2 and TRBJ2-5; maybe TRBD1 (6 bases). The germline V gene has CDR1 SGHAT and CDR2 FQNNGV. There are 13 residues in the CDR3. The V end lost 5 bases, the J end lost 2 bases, and 9 bases lay between the germline ends. The CDR3, as DNA: TGTGCCAGCAGCCACGGACAGCAAGAGACCCAGTACTTC. As protein: CASSHGQQETQYF.

The gene calls are TRBV11-2 and TRBJ2-7, with D unresolved. The CDR3 is made up of 12 amino acids. Germline values: CDR1 SGHAT, CDR2 FQNNGV. V lost 5 bases and J 6 bases, leaving 11 bases between the germline ends. The CDR3: CASSLGTFEQYF. The CDR3 nucleotides are TGTGCCAGCAGCCTTGGTACATTCGAGCAGTACTTC.

This clone appeared once. The junction and the germline gene differ at one end; a read error may be behind it. The CDR3 DNA reads TGTGCCAGCAGCCAAGATGTGGATGTGGACAGGAGGGTCTTC. This encodes CASSQDVDVDRRVF. The chain employs TRBV14 and TRBJ2-7; D is possibly TRBD1 (7 bases). This CDR3 has 14 residues. The V gene's germline CDR1 is SGHDN and CDR2 FVKESK.

The chain employs TRBV5-6 and TRBJ1-4; 10 bases line up with TRBD1. Germline V CDR1 and CDR2: SGHDT, YYEEEE. The CDR3 consists of 15 residues. The V segment lost 4 bases and the J segment 8 bases; nucleotides outside the gene matches: 8. CDR3 bases: TGTGCCAGCAGCGCTCCCGGGACAGGGGACGAAAAACTGTTTTTT. Amino acid sequence: CASSAPGTGDEKLFF.

The V gene is TRBV7-2, the J gene TRBJ2-3; the match to TRBD2 covers 13 bases. The J segment lost 5 bases and the V segment lost 5 bases, leaving 10 bases of the junction unmatched. This CDR3 is 17 amino acids long. Germline loops: CDR1 SGHTA, CDR2 FQGNSA. CDR3 DNA: TGTGCCAGCAGCCCACCGGGACTAGCGGGGCGGGGAGATACGCAGTATTTT. This sequence encodes CASSPPGLAGRGDTQYF.

CDR3 DNA sequence: TGTGCCAGCAGGAAGGGGACAGCCACCTACGAGCAGTACTTC. Protein sequence: CASRKGTATYEQYF. The chain links TRBV6-5 to TRBJ2-7, with 7 nucleotides matching TRBD1. This CDR3 has 14 amino acids. Germline trimming cut 6 bases from V and 2 bases from J; bases unmatched to any gene: 7. Germline V gives CDR1 MNHEY, CDR2 SVGAGI.

This clone showed up just a few times. The chain recombines TRBV19 with TRBJ1-6, with a tentative D call TRBD1 (6 bases). CDR1 LNHDA and CDR2 SQIVND come from the germline V gene (reference sequence). V lost 4 bases to trimming and J lost 0 bases, with 13 bases between them. The CDR3 extends over 17 amino acids. Here the CDR3 DNA reads TGTGCCAGTAGTAGTCCTACAGGGCGCTCCTATAATTCACCCCTCCACTTT. It translates to CASSSPTGRSYNSPLHF.

This chain uses TRBV19 with TRBJ2-5, with 7 positions matching TRBD1. The V gene end was trimmed by 0 bases and the J gene end by 2 bases; junction bases not matched to a gene: 9. This CDR3 region has 17 residues. The germline V gene encodes CDR1 LNHDA and CDR2 SQIVND (reference sequence). The CDR3 DNA follows: TGTGCCAGTAGTATAGATCACCCGACAGGGAAGCAAGAGACCCAGTACTTC. Protein sequence: CASSIDHPTGKQETQYF.

CDR3 bases: TGTGCCAGCAGCTCACAGGGTCGGCACACTGAAGCTTTCTTT. Its translation is CASSSQGRHTEAFF. The V call is TRBV11-2, the J call TRBJ1-1; D is possibly TRBD1 (6 bases). The germline V gene encodes CDR1 SGHAT and CDR2 FQNNGV. This CDR3 contains 14 residues. V gave up 4 bases and J gave up 3 bases, with 12 bases separating them. The full variable domain, rest sourced from reference TRBV11-2 and TRBJ1-1, is EAGVAQSPRYKIIEKRQSVAFWCNPISGHATLYWYQQILGQGPKLLIQFQNNGVVDDSQLPKDRFSAERLKGVDSTLKIQPAKLEDSAVYLCASSSQGRHTEAFFGQGTRLTVV.

The CDR3 DNA is TGTGCCAGCAGCTTTCCGCCCTACGCCCCGGGCACCGGGGAGCTGTTTTTT. It translates to CASSFPPYAPGTGELFF. The J gene is TRBJ2-2, the V gene TRBV7-2, with no clear D. The CDR3 loop spans 17 amino acids. V shed 3 bases and J shed 4 bases, with 18 bases lying between them. Germline values: CDR1 SGHTA, CDR2 FQGNSA.